This section outlines one T cell receptor (beta chain) sequence together with its context. Its matching antigen is unknown. Germline lookup yields CDR1 SGHDT and CDR2 YYEEEE. The CDR3 is 13 amino acids. V lost 1 base and J 3 bases, leaving 7 bases between the germline ends. The data were obtained in a study of radiation and T cells in renal cell carcinoma. Study conclusions and caveats: Only small tumor regions of around 1.1 g were sampled.

The sample's treatment: treatment-naive control, cytoreductive nephrectomy. The patient's renal cell carcinoma had clear cell pathology. Repertoires were generated with immunoSEQ multiplex PCR, while TCRdb's copy carries only in-frame clones and drops some. The sample has more than 8,000 clones, about three fifths seen once; the top ten hold nearly 10%. The receptor was derived from a man aged 40-55 years with renal cell carcinoma. The gene calls are TRBV5-6 and TRBJ2-5; D remains ambiguous. The material sequenced was tumor tissue, taken from a patient whose treatment was nephrectomy without radiotherapy. DNA of the CDR3: TGTGCCAGCAGCTTGAGGTCTAAAGAGACCCAGTACTTC. It specifies CASSLRSKETQYF.